These 20 T cell receptor beta chains originate from one sample sequenced in a study of tumor-infiltrating lymphocytes in primary liver carcinoma. TCR beta cDNA was made from approximately 500 ng total RNA with a constant-region primer. Three-round nested multiplex PCR performed with slightly modified ARM-PCR produced the TCR beta libraries. Researchers ran the first two PCR rounds for roughly 11 cycles each with TRBV1-TRBV30 forward primers and a C-beta reverse primer. One entry per CDR3 protein results from TCRdb running MiXCR on the multiplex PCR reads. Of about 84,000 distinct CDR3 sequences listed, approximately 77% are singletons. Total RNA and DNA came together from 20-30 mg of bulk tissue without cell sorting. Material: liver tumor tissue from sampling region 1. Noted subset: tumor region T1, superior pole. These receptors all come from a man in his forties with primary liver carcinoma and hepatitis B virus infection.

This clonotype was recorded many times. The chain employs TRBV7-9 and TRBJ1-1, with a weak D call TRBD1 (6 bases). The CDR3 loop spans 13 amino acids. Germline loops: CDR1 SEHNR, CDR2 FQNEAQ (reference sequence). V gave up 4 bases and J gave up 3 bases, with 9 bases separating them. The CDR3 region has the DNA TGTGCCAGCAGCTATCGACAGGACACTGAAGCTTTCTTT. Translation gives CASSYRQDTEAFF.

As concerns this clonotype: Given the absence of the conserved phenylalanine or tryptophan at the CDR3 end, a read error is likely. The chain joins TRBV29-1 to TRBJ2-1, with 9 bases identical to TRBD1. Germline CDR1 SQVTM, CDR2 ANQGSEA. CDR3 length: 14 amino acids. The CDR3 sequence: CSGLPGQGMDEQFS. CDR3 sequence (DNA): TGCAGTGGATTGCCAGGACAGGGGATGGATGAGCAGTTCTCC.

This clonotype was found many times. This chain uses TRBV28 with TRBJ2-7; 7 nucleotides match TRBD2. After removal of 6 bases from V and 6 bases from J, the junction contained 5 bases not matched to a gene. The germline gives CDR1 MDHEN, CDR2 SYDVKM. This CDR3 has 12 residues. CDR3 nucleotide sequence: TGTGCCAGCAGGGCGGGAGTGGGCGAGCAGTACTTC. Translation gives CASRAGVGEQYF.

Remarks on this clonotype: Without the conserved terminal phenylalanine or tryptophan, this CDR3 likely stems from a read error. V gene TRBV4-1 combines with J gene TRBJ2-1; 8 positions agree with TRBD2. The CDR3 runs to 16 residues. Germline V lookup: CDR1 MGHRA, CDR2 YSYEKL. The CDR3 region is CASGQSGTSGDNEQFL. CDR3 DNA: TGCGCCAGCGGCCAATCCGGAACTAGCGGTGACAATGAGCAGTTCCTC.

About this clonotype itself: One base away lies a much larger clone, so this may be a sequencing read error. The V call is TRBV28, the J call TRBJ1-2, with 8 bases aligning to TRBD1. V was pared by 7 bases and J by 8 bases, with 9 bases of the junction left unmatched. Germline assignment: CDR1 MDHEN and CDR2 SYDVKM. The CDR3 is 13 amino acids. The CDR3 loop is CASTRGQGGGYTF. The CDR3 nucleotides are TGTGCCAGCACTCGCGGACAGGGCGGAGGCTACACCTTC.

Details on this clonotype: A much more abundant neighbour one base away suggests this may be a read error. The genes are TRBV24-1 and TRBJ2-3; D is unresolved. The CDR3 covers 13 residues. V lost 9 bases, J lost 6 bases, and 15 bases lay in between. Germline values: CDR1 KGHDR, CDR2 SFDVKD. CDR3 protein: CATPPVNGDTQYF. The CDR3 DNA reads as TGTGCCACCCCTCCCGTCAACGGGGATACGCAGTATTTT.

Concerning this clonotype itself: A read error may be the cause here, since a much bigger clone is one base away. This chain uses TRBV28 with TRBJ2-1, with D hard to call. Germline V gene sequence: CDR1 MDHEN, CDR2 SYDVKM. This CDR3 is built from 16 residues. V shed 5 bases and J shed 7 bases, with 21 bases lying between them. CDR3 DNA: TGTGCCAGCAGTCCCCCCCGGAAGGGTCGGTTAAATGAGCAGTTCTTC. Its translation: CASSPPRKGRLNEQFF.

J is TRBJ2-1 and V is TRBV6-1, with TRBD1 identical over 10 bases. Trimming removed 6 bases from V and 13 bases from J; junction bases left unmatched: 15. Germline V gene sequence: CDR1 MNHNS, CDR2 SASEGT. CDR3 size: 15 residues. CDR3 nucleotides: TGTGCCAGCAGCAACCCGGGACAGGGGTCCAATGGTCAGTTCTTC. Translation: CASSNPGQGSNGQFF.

Of note for this clonotype: The junction differs from germline at one of its ends, possibly a read error. The rearrangement uses TRBV29-1 and TRBJ2-4, with TRBD1 matching over 7 bases. Germline loops: CDR1 SQVTM, CDR2 ANQGSEA. The CDR3 is made up of 13 amino acids. The CDR3 is CSALGTAKDFHYF. The CDR3 DNA reads as TGCAGCGCCCTCGGGACAGCCAAAGACTTTCACTACTTC.

Concerning this clonotype: With a much larger clone just one base away, this may be a read error. This chain connects TRBV6-4 to TRBJ2-2; D gene unclear. CDR1 and CDR2 from the germline V gene are MRHNA and SNTAGT. The CDR3 consists of 13 residues. CDR3 residues: CVSSDSSAGELFF. CDR3 coding DNA: TGTGTCAGCAGTGACTCGAGTGCGGGGGAGCTGTTTTTT.

The gene calls are TRBV5-6 and TRBJ2-1, with 8 bases lining up with TRBD2. Germline assignment: CDR1 SGHDT and CDR2 YYEEEE. Unmatched junction bases numbered 10, after V lost 4 bases and J lost 4 bases. The CDR3 length is 16 residues. CDR3 region: CASSPGGAGTYNEQFF. The CDR3 DNA follows: TGTGCCAGCAGCCCGGGGGGGGCAGGGACGTACAATGAGCAGTTCTTC.

Concerning this clonotype itself: The germline gene is not matched at one end of the junction; a read error may be the cause. The V and J genes are TRBV28 and TRBJ1-5, with D uncertain. In germline, CDR1 is MDHEN, CDR2 SYDVKM. The CDR3 consists of 16 residues. The CDR3 spells CAISLTPGYGNQPQHF. The CDR3 DNA is TGTGCCATCAGTTTAACCCCGGGGTATGGCAATCAGCCCCAGCATTTT.

This clonotype was seen repeatedly, ten times or more. The chain combines TRBV5-6 with TRBJ2-3; D possibly corresponds to TRBD1 (6 bases). This CDR3 has 15 residues. Trimming took 4 bases from V and 6 from J, leaving 18 bases between them. Germline-derived CDR1 and CDR2 are SGHDT and YYEEEE. The CDR3 here is CASSPDSGVADTQYF. The CDR3 DNA sequence: TGTGCCAGCAGCCCGGACAGTGGGGTCGCCGATACGCAGTATTTT.

Of note for this clonotype: Germline and junction disagree at one end, which may indicate a read error. The rearrangement uses TRBV29-1 and TRBJ1-1, with a possible D match to TRBD1 (6 bases). This CDR3 is 15 amino acids long. Germline CDR1 reads SQVTM; CDR2 reads ANQGSEA. Here the CDR3 DNA reads TGCAGTGTTGACCACCTCCGAGGGGGGAACATTGAAGCCTTCTTT. It codes for CSVDHLRGGNIEAFF.

In its sample, this clonotype was seen a few times. A much more abundant neighbour one base away suggests this may be a read error. The chain couples TRBV7-9 to TRBJ2-2; 12 bases match TRBD1. CDR3 length: 18 residues. J was trimmed by 5 bases and V by 5 bases; bases with no gene match: 12. In germline, CDR1 is SEHNR, CDR2 FQNEAQ (reference sequence). The CDR3: CASSPPMGQGAQTGELFF. CDR3 nucleotides: TGTGCCAGCAGCCCGCCCATGGGACAGGGGGCGCAGACCGGGGAGCTGTTTTTT.

CDR3 coding DNA: TGTGATAATGGTTTGGGAGACCCGACAGGGGCTACGCAGTATTTT. Translated: CDNGLGDPTGATQYF. This chain links TRBV12-5 with TRBJ2-3, with TRBD1 identical over 8 bases. Germline CDR1 is LGHNT and CDR2 is FRNRAP. CDR3 length: 15 residues.

This chain connects TRBV7-8 to TRBJ1-3; 10 nucleotides line up with TRBD1. The CDR3 extends over 17 amino acids. V was clipped by 5 bases and J by 13 bases; unmatched bases: 20. Per germline, CDR1 SGHVS and CDR2 FQNEAQ. In nucleotides, the CDR3 is TGTGCCAGCAGCCCCACCGGGACAGGGGTCTCTGGAAACGCAATATATTTT. This gives the protein CASSPTGTGVSGNAIYF.

As to this clonotype: The junction and the germline gene differ at one end; a read error may be behind it. The chain joins TRBV30 to TRBJ2-3; tentative D call: TRBD1 (6 bases). CDR1 is GTSNPN and CDR2 is SVGIG in the germline V gene (reference sequence). The CDR3 extends over 13 amino acids. CDR3 bases: TGTGTCTGGAGTGAGGGGGAGAAAGATACGCAGTATTTT. The encoded protein is CVWSEGEKDTQYF. The entire variable domain, with the rest obtained from reference TRBV30 and TRBJ2-3, is as follows: SQTIHQWPATLVQPVGSPLSLECTVEGTSNPNLYWYRQAAGRGLQLLFYSVGIGQISSEVPQNLSASRPQDRQFILSSKKLLLSDSGFYLCVWSEGEKDTQYFGPGTRLTVL.

This clonotype was seen repeatedly, ten times or more. This chain links TRBV5-5 with TRBJ1-1; possible D gene TRBD1, 6 bases. Trimming stripped 4 bases from V and 6 bases from J, with 19 bases between. The CDR3 length is 15 residues. The germline V gene encodes CDR1 SGHKS and CDR2 YYEKEE (reference sequence). This CDR3 reads CASSRGGGRGAEAFF. Here the CDR3 DNA reads TGTGCCAGCAGCCGGGGCGGGGGGCGCGGGGCTGAAGCTTTCTTT.

This chain links TRBV28 with TRBJ1-1; D possibly corresponds to TRBD1 (6 bases). The germline gives CDR1 MDHEN, CDR2 SYDVKM. V dropped 6 bases and J dropped 2 bases, with 13 bases sitting between them. The CDR3 length is 14 residues. For the CDR3, the DNA is TGTGCCAGCAGCGAGACAGGCACTAACACTGAAGCTTTCTTT. Translating it yields CASSETGTNTEAFF.